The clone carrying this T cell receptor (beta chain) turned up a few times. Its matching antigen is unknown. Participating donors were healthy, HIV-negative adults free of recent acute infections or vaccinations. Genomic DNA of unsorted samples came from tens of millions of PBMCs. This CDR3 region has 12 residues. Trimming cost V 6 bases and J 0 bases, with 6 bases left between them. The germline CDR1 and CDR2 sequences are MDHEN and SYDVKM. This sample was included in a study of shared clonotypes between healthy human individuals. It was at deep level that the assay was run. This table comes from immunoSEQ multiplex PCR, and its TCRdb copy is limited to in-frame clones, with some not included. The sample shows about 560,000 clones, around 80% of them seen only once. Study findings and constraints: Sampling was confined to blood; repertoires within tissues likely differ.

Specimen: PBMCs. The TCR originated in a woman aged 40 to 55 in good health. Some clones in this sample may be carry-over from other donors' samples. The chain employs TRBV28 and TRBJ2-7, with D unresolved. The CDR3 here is CASSGVSYEQYF. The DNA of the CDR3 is TGTGCCAGCAGCGGCGTCTCCTACGAGCAGTACTTC. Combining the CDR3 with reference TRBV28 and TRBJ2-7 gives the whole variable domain DVKVTQSSRYLVKRTGEKVFLECVQDMDHENMFWYRQDPGLGLRLIYFSYDVKMKEKGDIPEGYSVSREKKERFSLILESASTNQTSMYLCASSGVSYEQYFGPGTRLTVT.